A selection of T cell receptor beta chains follows, all from one sample in a study of T cell repertoires in cytomegalovirus infection. TCRdb re-called the reads with MiXCR, one entry per CDR3 protein. Of around 450,000 distinct CDR3 sequences listed, around 11% are singletons. Sequencing was performed on PBMCs. These receptors all stem from a human donor in good health (CMV status not recorded). Some clones in this sample may be carry-over from other donors' samples. CDR3s leave out the opening cysteine and the closing phenylalanine or tryptophan. Fields, in order: CDR3 length, D gene, V gene, CDR3 protein. D genes are given only for firm matches.

>12|.|TRBV6-5
ASSYDVGDYEQY
>14|TRBD1|TRBV19
ASSTPGQGSNQPQH
>9|.|TRBV24-1
ATSEGASIY
>10|.|TRBV7-2
ASSLPGYIQY
>11|.|TRBV7-9
ASSLAQGDGYT
>12|.|TRBV7-8
ASSLGRVGSPLH
>12|.|TRBV7-2
ASSPTGRGYGYT
>14|.|TRBV7-3
ASSPPGARPTDTQY
>14|TRBD2|TRBV7-8
ASSLAMAGVSYEQY
>11|.|TRBV7-3
ASSGGKGTEAF
>12|.|TRBV7-8
ASSSDAARETQY
>12|TRBD2|TRBV3-1
ASRTSARSYEQY
>11|TRBD1|TRBV3-1
ASSPRDSKPQH
>15|TRBD1|TRBV15
ATSREVGQGVSETQY
>13|TRBD1|TRBV12-3/TRBV12-4
ASSPLDRASSPLH
>12|TRBD1|TRBV28
ASSYRGKSWGYT
>14|TRBD2|TRBV2
ASSDPLAGADNEQF
>14|TRBD1|TRBV19
ASSKGGSQGAAEAF
>15|.|TRBV5-4
ASSGGAGVKTSYGYT
>17|.|TRBV2
ASSERSDVTQFMNTEAF
>13|TRBD1|TRBV12-3/TRBV12-4
ASSPDRGGYNEQF
>12|.|TRBV18
ASSPPEGTDTQY
>9|.|TRBV18
ASSPQDTIY
>13|TRBD1|TRBV5-1
ASRSPGQVYNEQF
>11|TRBD1|TRBV12-5
ASGRQGAGEQF
>16|.|TRBV23-1
ASSQFISSPTNNQPQH
>13|TRBD2|TRBV28
ASIPGLAGTGELF
>13|TRBD2|TRBV12-5
ASAAGTTTTNEQF
>14|TRBD1|TRBV19
ASSQTGALFNQPQH
>12|.|TRBV28
ASISGGSGYGYT
>13|TRBD2|TRBV20-1
SARDRERGLDTQY
>11|.|TRBV28
ASTYQDRGEQY
>13|TRBD1|TRBV13
ASSGTGGTHYGYT
>14|.|TRBV15
ATSRDLTTYNSPLH
>16|TRBD2|TRBV14
ASSQGGLAGGPFDEQF
>15|TRBD2|TRBV7-9
ASSLLGTSGRSYEQY
>12|TRBD2|TRBV7-2
ASSLNLAGETQY
>14|TRBD1|TRBV4-1
ASSQTLTGFGQPQH
>13|.|TRBV5-1
ASSLAAGMNTEAF
>13|.|TRBV6-1
ASSEATAGDEKLF
>11|.|TRBV5-4
ASSSDFSYEQY
>13|.|TRBV6-2/TRBV6-3
ASSYPTKAKNIQY
>13|.|TRBV28
ASSLPGTTSYGYT
>13|TRBD2|TRBV29-1
SVVGLAGVLNEQF
>13|.|TRBV5-4
ASSLGGTVNEKLF
>14|TRBD1|TRBV5-6
ASSYGQGAMADTQY
>13|.|TRBV12-3/TRBV12-4
ASSLGRRGNQPQH
>12|.|TRBV20-1
SARGGSGANVLT
>11|.|TRBV28
ASSFRGLHTQY
>14|TRBD1|TRBV7-3
ASSSPGGGHGTEAF